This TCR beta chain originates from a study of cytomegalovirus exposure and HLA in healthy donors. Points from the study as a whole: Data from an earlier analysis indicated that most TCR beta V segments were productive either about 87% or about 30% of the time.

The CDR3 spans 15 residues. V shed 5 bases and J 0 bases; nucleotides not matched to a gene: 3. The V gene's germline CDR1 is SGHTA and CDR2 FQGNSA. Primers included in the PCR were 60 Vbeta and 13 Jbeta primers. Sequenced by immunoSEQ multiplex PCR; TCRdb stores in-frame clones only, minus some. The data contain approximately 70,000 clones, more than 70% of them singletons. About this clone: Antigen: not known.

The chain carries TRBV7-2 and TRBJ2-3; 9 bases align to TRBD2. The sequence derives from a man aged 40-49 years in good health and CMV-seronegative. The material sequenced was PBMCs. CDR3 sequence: CASSPSGASTDTQYF. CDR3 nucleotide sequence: TGTGCCAGCAGCCCTAGCGGGGCGAGCACAGATACGCAGTATTTT.